These T cell receptor beta chains were read from a single sample in a study of cytomegalovirus exposure and HLA in healthy donors. Produced via immunoSEQ multiplex PCR; TCRdb's table is partial and in-frame only. The sample yields about 160,000 clones, 80% to 90% seen once. Material for sequencing was PBMCs. These receptors were obtained from a man between 18 and 29 years old in good health and CMV-seropositive. Each CDR3 is given with its conserved first and last residue. D genes are given only for firm matches. A clone size is listed for some rows: how often the clone was seen (once, few, many), or a class if it is expanded.

length: 15; J: TRBJ1-4; size: .; D: TRBD1; V: TRBV5-6; CDR3: CASSLGGGGDEKLFF; DNA: TGTGCCAGCAGCCTAGGGGGCGGCGGGGATGAAAAACTGTTTTTT
length: 16; J: TRBJ2-7; size: .; D: .; V: TRBV4-1; CDR3: CANSQDGAGEGDEQYF; DNA: TGCGCCAACAGCCAAGATGGGGCAGGGGAAGGGGACGAGCAGTACTTC
length: 13; J: TRBJ1-5; size: .; D: .; V: TRBV11-2; CDR3: CASSLNRDQPQHF; DNA: TGTGCCAGCAGCCTTAACAGGGATCAGCCCCAGCATTTT
length: 13; J: TRBJ1-2; size: .; D: .; V: TRBV2; CDR3: CASRSGGYYGYTF; DNA: TGTGCCTCGAGGAGCGGAGGGTACTATGGCTACACCTTC
length: 13; J: TRBJ2-3; size: few; D: .; V: TRBV27; CDR3: CASSLTGTDTQYF; DNA: TGTGCCAGCAGTTTAACAGGGACAGATACGCAGTATTTT
length: 10; J: TRBJ2-7; size: once; D: .; V: TRBV7-2; CDR3: CASSSGAAHF; DNA: TGTGCCAGCAGCTCTGGAGCGGCGCACTTC
length: 15; J: TRBJ2-2; size: few; D: .; V: TRBV6-4; CDR3: CASSDTTSATGELFF; DNA: TGTGCCAGCAGTGACACGACTTCGGCAACCGGGGAGCTGTTTTTT
length: 14; J: TRBJ2-1; size: .; D: TRBD1; V: TRBV4-2; CDR3: CASSQSGQHNEQFF; DNA: TGTGCCAGCAGCCAATCGGGACAGCACAATGAGCAGTTCTTC
length: 14; J: TRBJ1-1; size: .; D: .; V: TRBV7-9; CDR3: CASTRRRRNTEAFF; DNA: TGTGCCAGCACCAGACGGAGGAGGAACACTGAAGCTTTCTTT
length: 17; J: TRBJ2-7; size: .; D: .; V: TRBV4-1; CDR3: CASSLLPKGAALDEQYF; DNA: TGCGCCAGCAGCCTCCTACCCAAGGGAGCCGCCCTGGACGAGCAGTACTTC
length: 18; J: TRBJ2-3; size: .; D: TRBD2; V: TRBV7-6; CDR3: CASSLASGGAVSTDTQYF; DNA: TGTGCCAGCAGCTTAGCGAGCGGGGGGGCGGTGAGCACAGATACGCAGTATTTT
length: 13; J: TRBJ1-1; size: .; D: .; V: TRBV29-1; CDR3: CSVAGGKNTEAFF; DNA: TGCAGCGTTGCGGGTGGTAAGAACACTGAAGCTTTCTTT
length: 15; J: TRBJ2-7; size: .; D: TRBD1; V: TRBV7-6; CDR3: CASSASGTGAYEQYF; DNA: TGTGCCAGCAGCGCATCCGGGACAGGGGCCTACGAGCAGTACTTC
length: 14; J: TRBJ2-7; size: .; D: TRBD2; V: TRBV7-6; CDR3: CASSQGTSGYEQYF; DNA: TGTGCCAGCAGCCAGGGGACTAGCGGCTACGAGCAGTACTTC
length: 16; J: TRBJ1-1; size: .; D: .; V: TRBV7-9; CDR3: CASSPGRETANTEAFF; DNA: TGTGCCAGCAGCCCCGGTAGAGAGACAGCAAACACTGAAGCTTTCTTT
length: 14; J: TRBJ2-7; size: .; D: .; V: TRBV11-2; CDR3: CASSSSWGQYEQYF; DNA: TGTGCCAGCAGCTCCTCCTGGGGACAATACGAGCAGTACTTC
length: 14; J: TRBJ1-2; size: .; D: .; V: TRBV19; CDR3: CASSIGEANYGYTF; DNA: TGTGCCAGTAGTATAGGAGAGGCTAACTATGGCTACACCTTC
length: 16; J: TRBJ2-1; size: .; D: TRBD1; V: TRBV5-4; CDR3: CASSKDRGLAYNEQFF; DNA: TGTGCCAGCAGCAAGGACAGGGGGCTTGCCTACAATGAGCAGTTCTTC
length: 14; J: TRBJ2-3; size: .; D: TRBD1; V: TRBV7-3; CDR3: CASSLTDRGDTQYF; DNA: TGTGCCAGCAGCTTAACGGACAGGGGAGATACGCAGTATTTT
length: 15; J: TRBJ2-7; size: .; D: .; V: TRBV27; CDR3: CASSSDLGISTEQYF; DNA: TGTGCCAGCAGTTCTGACCTCGGGATCTCTACCGAGCAGTACTTC
length: 13; J: TRBJ1-2; size: once; D: .; V: TRBV6-5; CDR3: CASSLNTKYGYTF; DNA: TGCGCCAGCAGTCTCAACACGAAATATGGCTACACCTTC
length: 18; J: TRBJ2-7; size: .; D: .; V: TRBV7-6; CDR3: CASSLSAKQGAIGWEQYF; DNA: TGTGCCAGCAGCTTATCAGCAAAACAGGGAGCGATAGGTTGGGAGCAGTACTTC
length: 18; J: TRBJ2-5; size: once; D: TRBD2; V: TRBV11-3; CDR3: CASSFKASGGSYQETQYF; DNA: TGTGCCAGCAGCTTCAAAGCTAGCGGGGGTTCGTACCAAGAGACCCAGTACTTC
length: 14; J: TRBJ2-3; size: .; D: .; V: TRBV6-1; CDR3: CASSEQGFPDTQYF; DNA: TGTGCCAGCAGTGAACAGGGTTTCCCAGATACGCAGTATTTT
length: 14; J: TRBJ2-3; size: .; D: .; V: TRBV7-2; CDR3: CASRLGTRTDTQYF; DNA: TGTGCCAGCAGGTTAGGTACTAGAACAGATACGCAGTATTTT
length: 15; J: TRBJ1-1; size: .; D: .; V: TRBV5-4; CDR3: CASSLALTMNTEAFF; DNA: TGTGCCAGCAGCTTGGCCCTTACTATGAACACTGAAGCTTTCTTT
length: 13; J: TRBJ2-7; size: .; D: .; V: TRBV27; CDR3: CASSSQNSYEQYF; DNA: TGTGCCAGCAGTTCCCAAAACTCCTACGAGCAGTACTTC
length: 13; J: TRBJ1-6; size: .; D: .; V: TRBV2; CDR3: CASLSSYNSPLHF; DNA: TGTGCCAGCTTGAGCTCCTATAATTCACCCCTCCACTTT
length: 14; J: TRBJ1-6; size: .; D: TRBD1; V: TRBV27; CDR3: CASRLGQGNPPLHF; DNA: TGTGCCAGCAGACTCGGACAGGGTAACCCACCCCTCCACTTT
length: 13; J: TRBJ1-6; size: once; D: .; V: TRBV30; CDR3: CAWSVAGNMALHF; DNA: TGTGCCTGGAGTGTAGCCGGGAATATGGCCCTCCACTTT
length: 13; J: TRBJ1-2; size: .; D: TRBD1; V: TRBV7-2; CDR3: CASSSQGASGYTF; DNA: TGTGCCAGCAGCTCACAGGGGGCGAGCGGCTACACCTTC
length: 11; J: TRBJ2-7; size: once; D: TRBD2; V: TRBV20-1; CDR3: CSASAGTSEYF; DNA: TGCAGTGCTAGCGCCGGGACTAGCGAGTACTTC
length: 15; J: TRBJ2-3; size: .; D: TRBD2; V: TRBV7-2; CDR3: CASSLGSGGAVTQYF; DNA: TGTGCCAGCAGCTTAGGATCCGGGGGGGCGGTTACGCAGTATTTT
length: 15; J: TRBJ1-2; size: .; D: TRBD1; V: TRBV5-4; CDR3: CASRIQGQGNYGYTF; DNA: TGTGCCAGCAGGATCCAGGGACAGGGTAACTATGGCTACACCTTC
length: 16; J: TRBJ2-4; size: .; D: .; V: TRBV4-3; CDR3: CASSQGAGIVQNSQYF; DNA: TGCGCCAGCAGCCAAGGGGCCGGTATTGTACAAAACAGTCAGTACTTC
length: 16; J: TRBJ1-6; size: few; D: .; V: TRBV6-1; CDR3: CASSEGWPGANSPLHF; DNA: TGTGCCAGCAGTGAAGGTTGGCCAGGGGCTAATTCACCCCTCCACTTT
length: 15; J: TRBJ2-1; size: .; D: .; V: TRBV4-2; CDR3: CASSQEGSSYNEQFF; DNA: TGTGCCAGCAGCCAAGAAGGGAGCTCCTACAATGAGCAGTTCTTC
length: 13; J: TRBJ1-1; size: .; D: TRBD1; V: TRBV5-5; CDR3: CASSGGTGLEAFF; DNA: TGTGCCAGCAGCGGGGGGACAGGCCTTGAAGCTTTCTTT
length: 14; J: TRBJ2-2; size: once; D: TRBD1; V: TRBV5-6; CDR3: CASSPVTGPGELFF; DNA: TGTGCCAGCAGCCCGGTGACAGGGCCCGGGGAGCTGTTTTTT
length: 13; J: TRBJ1-1; size: .; D: .; V: TRBV30; CDR3: CAWSRQVGTEAFF; DNA: TGTGCCTGGAGTAGACAGGTAGGCACTGAAGCTTTCTTT
length: 14; J: TRBJ2-7; size: .; D: TRBD2; V: TRBV11-2; CDR3: CASSRERGDYEQYF; DNA: TGTGCCAGCAGTCGAGAGCGGGGGGACTACGAGCAGTACTTC
length: 15; J: TRBJ2-2; size: .; D: .; V: TRBV5-5; CDR3: CASSLVAVTTGELFF; DNA: TGTGCCAGCAGCTTGGTAGCGGTCACCACCGGGGAGCTGTTTTTT
length: 16; J: TRBJ2-3; size: .; D: .; V: TRBV7-6; CDR3: CASSLVAGSFTDTQYF; DNA: TGTGCCAGCAGCTTAGTTGCAGGATCATTCACAGATACGCAGTATTTT
length: 14; J: TRBJ2-2; size: once; D: .; V: TRBV6-5; CDR3: CASSYQGNTGELFF; DNA: TGTGCCAGCAGTTACCAGGGTAACACCGGGGAGCTGTTTTTT
length: 17; J: TRBJ1-6; size: .; D: .; V: TRBV27; CDR3: CASSWVQPSSYNSPLHF; DNA: TGTGCCAGCAGTTGGGTCCAACCTAGCTCCTATAATTCACCCCTCCACTTT
length: 16; J: TRBJ2-3; size: .; D: TRBD2; V: TRBV7-2; CDR3: CASSLGGGGSTDTQYF; DNA: TGTGCCAGCAGCTTGGGCGGGGGGGGTAGCACAGATACGCAGTATTTT
length: 13; J: TRBJ2-3; size: .; D: .; V: TRBV4-3; CDR3: CASSSVGTDTQYF; DNA: TGCGCCAGCAGCTCCGTAGGCACAGATACGCAGTATTTT
length: 15; J: TRBJ2-5; size: .; D: TRBD2; V: TRBV5-4; CDR3: CASSFLAGGTETQYF; DNA: TGTGCCAGCAGCTTTCTAGCGGGGGGCACAGAGACCCAGTACTTC
length: 8; J: TRBJ1-1; size: few; D: .; V: TRBV29-1; CDR3: CSGGVAFF; DNA: TGCAGCGGGGGAGTAGCTTTCTTT
length: 14; J: TRBJ2-1; size: .; D: .; V: TRBV27; CDR3: CASRRVGPYNEQFF; DNA: TGTGCCAGCCGACGGGTGGGTCCCTACAATGAGCAGTTCTTC
length: 12; J: TRBJ1-6; size: .; D: .; V: TRBV12-2; CDR3: CASNGGHSPLHF; DNA: TGTGCAAGTAATGGAGGGCATTCACCCCTCCACTTT
length: 16; J: TRBJ2-2; size: .; D: TRBD2; V: TRBV7-2; CDR3: CASSPFAGGSTGELFF; DNA: TGTGCCAGCAGCCCCTTTGCCGGGGGGAGCACCGGGGAGCTGTTTTTT
length: 12; J: TRBJ1-1; size: .; D: .; V: TRBV27; CDR3: CASSLSGREAFF; DNA: TGTGCCAGCAGTTTATCGGGGCGGGAGGCTTTCTTT
length: 17; J: TRBJ2-1; size: .; D: TRBD2; V: TRBV27; CDR3: CASSSLAGGPRSNEQFF; DNA: TGTGCCAGCAGTTCCCTAGCGGGGGGCCCAAGATCGAATGAGCAGTTCTTC
length: 14; J: TRBJ1-1; size: .; D: TRBD1; V: TRBV6-5; CDR3: CASSSTGKSTEAFF; DNA: TGTGCCAGCAGTTCGACAGGGAAGAGCACTGAAGCTTTCTTT